Each of the 20 T cell receptor beta chains below was sequenced from the same sample in a study of CD8+ T cells in alopecia areata. Extraction of RNA preceded its reverse transcription into cDNA, which served as the sequencing template. This table comes from immunoSEQ multiplex PCR, and its TCRdb copy is limited to in-frame clones, with some not included. The sample holds about 97,000 clones; about 61% are singletons and the top ten take about 16%. Treatment denoted: oral pan-JAK inhibitor, 5-10 mg twice daily. The material sequenced was CD8+ T cells sorted from blood, taken at roughly week 55, from a patient treated with tofacitinib. The receptors derive from a human donor with alopecia areata.

This clone was seen a handful of times. The chain carries TRBV27 and TRBJ2-2; TRBD2 might be the D (5 bases). The CDR3 sequence is 13 residues long. The germline gives CDR1 MNHEY, CDR2 SMNVEV (reference sequence). V lost 8 bases, J lost 4 bases, and 11 bases lay in between. CDR3 amino acids: CASGGKSTGELFF. The CDR3 region has the DNA TGTGCCAGCGGAGGAAAATCCACCGGGGAGCTGTTTTTT.

The chain joins TRBV27 to TRBJ2-3; possibly TRBD1 for D (5 bases). Germline CDR1 MNHEY, CDR2 SMNVEV (reference sequence). This CDR3 has 13 amino acids. The ends were cut back, 7 bases at V and 4 bases at J, with 12 bases in the middle. The CDR3 loop reads CASTVRVSDTQYF. The CDR3 DNA reads TGTGCCAGCACCGTCAGGGTTTCAGATACGCAGTATTTT.

The chain's CDR3 is CASSDIGAPVPRANVLTF. CDR3 sequence (DNA): TGTGCCAGCAGTGACATAGGGGCGCCAGTGCCTCGGGCCAACGTCCTGACTTTC. J is TRBJ2-6 and V is TRBV6-1; D might be TRBD1 (5 bases). The CDR3 is 18 residues long. V shed 3 bases and J shed 5 bases, with 20 bases lying between them. Germline values: CDR1 MNHNS, CDR2 SASEGT.

J is TRBJ2-7 and V is TRBV29-1, with TRBD1 matching over 10 bases. Germline trimming cut 7 bases from V and 4 bases from J; bases unmatched to any gene: 4. There are 12 residues in the CDR3. Germline-derived CDR1 and CDR2 are SQVTM and ANQGSEA. The CDR3 coding sequence is TGCAGCGCGGGACAGGGGAGGTACGAGCAGTACTTC. As protein: CSAGQGRYEQYF.

V gene TRBV19 combines with J gene TRBJ2-7; D possibly corresponds to TRBD1 (6 bases). Germline CDR1 reads LNHDA; CDR2 reads SQIVND (reference sequence). Trimming pared 4 bases from V and 7 bases from J, leaving 8 bases between. This CDR3 contains 11 residues. This CDR3 is CASSTDREQYF. In DNA form, the CDR3 reads TGTGCCAGTAGTACAGACAGGGAGCAGTACTTC.

This clone was seen a few times. The chain has TRBV29-1 and TRBJ2-7, with 7 bases fitting TRBD1. Germline assignment: CDR1 SQVTM and CDR2 ANQGSEA. The CDR3 is 17 amino acids. Trimming cost V 3 bases and J 2 bases; bases outside gene matches: 16. The DNA for the CDR3 is TGCAGCGTTGAGGGGGTGACCGGACAGGCGACTACCTACGAGCAGTACTTC. This codes for CSVEGVTGQATTYEQYF.

V and J are TRBV10-2 and TRBJ2-6; D remains ambiguous. The CDR3 has 20 residues. Germline assignment: CDR1 WSHSY and CDR2 SAAADI. V was trimmed by 5 bases and J by 0 bases, leaving 23 bases between them. The CDR3 nucleotides read TGCGCCAGCAGTTGGGATGGCCGAAGAGTTTTCAGCTCTGGGGCCAACGTCCTGACTTTC. Protein sequence: CASSWDGRRVFSSGANVLTF.

This clone was seen more than once but under ten times. The V and J genes are TRBV4-1 and TRBJ2-1; 9 positions agree with TRBD2. This CDR3 region has 15 residues. V gave up 4 bases and J gave up 2 bases; unmatched junction bases: 3. Per the germline V gene, CDR1 is MGHRA and CDR2 is YSYEKL. Here the CDR3 reads CASSLGGGAYNEQFF. The CDR3 nucleotides are TGCGCCAGCAGCCTCGGCGGGGGGGCCTACAATGAGCAGTTCTTC.

This chain connects TRBV9 to TRBJ2-3, with TRBD2 identical over 9 bases. J lost 5 bases, V lost 0 bases, and 7 bases had no gene match. The germline gives CDR1 SGDLS, CDR2 YYNGEE. This CDR3 is 16 amino acids long. CDR3 amino acids: CASSVGGGGARDTQYF. The CDR3 DNA reads TGTGCCAGCAGCGTAGGTGGCGGGGGGGCCCGAGATACGCAGTATTTT. The entire variable domain, with the rest obtained from reference TRBV9 and TRBJ2-3, is as follows: DSGVTQTPKHLITATGQRVTLRCSPRSGDLSVYWYQQSLDQGLQFLIQYYNGEERAKGNILERFSAQQFPDLHSELNLSSLELGDSALYFCASSVGGGGARDTQYFGPGTRLTVL.

The gene calls are TRBV13 and TRBJ2-3; D remains unclear. V was trimmed by 5 bases and J by 6 bases, leaving 15 bases between them. Germline CDR1 and CDR2: PRHDT and FYEKMQ (reference sequence). The CDR3 spans 14 residues. CDR3 nucleotides: TGTGCCAGCAGCAAAACAGCTGCTACCGATACGCAGTATTTT. It is translated as CASSKTAATDTQYF.

This clone has just a few counts. The V gene is TRBV29-1, the J gene TRBJ1-1, with D unclear. This CDR3 is 11 amino acids long. V was pared by 6 bases and J by 10 bases, with 15 bases between. Germline-derived CDR1 and CDR2 are SQVTM and ANQGSEA. The DNA for the CDR3 is TGCAGCGTCCTGGGTGGTATGGGAGCTTTCTTT. Amino acid sequence: CSVLGGMGAFF. The full variable domain, rest sourced from reference TRBV29-1 and TRBJ1-1, is SAVISQKPSRDICQRGTSLTIQCQVDSQVTMMFWYRQQPGQSLTLIATANQGSEATYESGFVIDKFPISRPNLTFSTLTVSNMSPEDSSIYLCSVLGGMGAFFGQGTRLTVV.

The J gene is TRBJ2-7, the V gene TRBV13, with 9 bases that match TRBD1. The CDR3 spans 15 residues. Germline-derived CDR1 and CDR2 are PRHDT and FYEKMQ (reference sequence). V was pared by 5 bases and J by 1 base, with 6 bases of the junction left unmatched. CDR3 coding DNA: TGTGCCAGCAGCCCTGGACAGGGGAGATCCTACGAGCAGTACTTC. This gives the protein CASSPGQGRSYEQYF.

V usage is TRBV29-1 and J usage is TRBJ2-1; 8 bases map to TRBD1. J was trimmed by 5 bases and V by 6 bases; bases with no gene match: 3. The CDR3 consists of 12 residues. Germline assignment: CDR1 SQVTM and CDR2 ANQGSEA. The CDR3 DNA reads as TGCAGCGTCACAGGGGGAAACAATGAGCAGTTCTTC. Translated, it gives CSVTGGNNEQFF.

The genes are TRBV29-1 and TRBJ1-2; 8 bases are shared with TRBD1. V was clipped by 6 bases and J by 4 bases; unmatched bases: 7. CDR3 length: 13 amino acids. The V gene's germline CDR1 is SQVTM and CDR2 ANQGSEA. The CDR3 loop reads CSVPGQGGYGYTF. In DNA form, the CDR3 reads TGCAGCGTCCCCGGACAGGGCGGCTATGGCTACACCTTC.

This chain uses TRBV19 with TRBJ2-1; 9 nucleotides agree with TRBD1. This CDR3 spans 13 amino acids. Germline CDR1 reads LNHDA; CDR2 reads SQIVND (reference sequence). With V trimmed by 9 bases and J by 8 bases, 8 bases remained unmatched. CDR3 coding DNA: TGTGCCAGCTTATCCGGGACAGGGTATGAGCAGTTCTTC. Translating it yields CASLSGTGYEQFF.

The chain employs TRBV30 and TRBJ2-7; D might be TRBD2 (6 bases). The CDR3 totals 13 residues. CDR1 is GTSNPN and CDR2 is SVGIG in the germline V gene (reference sequence). Trimming removed 2 bases at V and 0 bases at J, with 8 bases between. The CDR3 region is CAWSLGGSYEQYF. CDR3 bases: TGTGCCTGGAGTTTGGGGGGCTCCTACGAGCAGTACTTC.

This chain connects TRBV9 to TRBJ2-1; D ambiguous. V lost 0 bases to trimming and J lost 6 bases, with 4 bases between them. This CDR3 region has 12 residues. Germline assignment: CDR1 SGDLS and CDR2 YYNGEE. Written as DNA, the CDR3 is TGTGCCAGCAGCGTAGGCAGCAATGAGCAGTTCTTC. Its translation: CASSVGSNEQFF.

The V gene is TRBV5-6, the J gene TRBJ2-2, with 10 bases identical to TRBD2. CDR3 length: 16 amino acids. Germline CDR1 and CDR2: SGHDT and YYEEEE. The J segment lost 4 bases and the V segment lost 0 bases, leaving 3 bases of the junction unmatched. The CDR3 bases are TGTGCCAGCAGCTTGGGATCTAGCGGGGGCACCGGGGAGCTGTTTTTT. Protein sequence: CASSLGSSGGTGELFF.

This chain links TRBV6-6 with TRBJ2-5, with D unresolved. V was clipped by 10 bases and J by 5 bases, with 17 bases between them. Germline V lookup: CDR1 MNHNY, CDR2 SVGAGI (reference sequence). CDR3 length: 13 amino acids. This CDR3 reads CATRWMRTETQYF. As DNA, the CDR3 is TGTGCCACCAGATGGATGAGAACTGAGACCCAGTACTTC.

J is TRBJ2-7 and V is TRBV5-1; D is unresolved. The ends were cut back, 2 bases at V and 0 bases at J, with 0 bases in the middle. The CDR3 has 11 residues. Germline CDR1 reads SGHRS; CDR2 reads YFSETQ. This CDR3 reads CASSFSYEQYF. The CDR3, as DNA: TGCGCCAGCAGCTTCTCCTACGAGCAGTACTTC.